Below are 27 T cell receptor beta chains sequenced from a single sample in a study of T cell responses to AZD1222 COVID-19 vaccine. Repertoires were generated with immunoSEQ multiplex PCR, while TCRdb's copy carries only in-frame clones and drops some. The top ten hold approximately 5% of the sample, which has nearly 90,000 clones, approximately 91% seen once. Sample: peripheral blood, taken 28 days after the second AZD1222 dose. The source is an adult who received the AZD1222 COVID-19 vaccine.

This chain uses TRBV18 with TRBJ1-2; D gene ambiguous. Trimming left V 5 bases short and J 6 bases short, with 7 bases between. Germline V gene sequence: CDR1 KGHSH, CDR2 LQKENI. This CDR3 region has 11 residues. The CDR3 DNA follows: TGTGCCAGCTCAGCCCAGGATGGCTACACCTTC. Protein: CASSAQDGYTF.

This sequence joins TRBV7-2 and TRBJ2-5; D possibly corresponds to TRBD1 (6 bases). V was pared by 3 bases and J by 5 bases, with 13 bases between. This CDR3 comprises 14 residues. Germline CDR1 is SGHTA and CDR2 is FQGNSA. CDR3 in amino acids: CASSFRGGMETQYF. CDR3 in DNA: TGTGCCAGCAGCTTCAGGGGTGGTATGGAGACCCAGTACTTC.

The chain carries TRBV2 and TRBJ1-1; 7 positions match TRBD1. V lost 2 bases and J lost 5; bases outside the gene matches: 5. The CDR3 spans 14 residues. The germline CDR1 and CDR2 sequences are SNHLY and FYNNEI. This chain's CDR3 is CASSEPNRGTEAFF. CDR3 nucleotide sequence: TGTGCCAGCAGTGAACCTAACAGGGGAACTGAAGCTTTCTTT.

The chain links TRBV14 to TRBJ1-2; D is uncertain. The CDR3 consists of 16 residues. Trimming cost V 5 bases and J 4 bases, with 20 bases left between them. Germline CDR1 SGHDN, CDR2 FVKESK. CDR3 sequence (DNA): TGTGCCAGCAGCAACACCCGGACGGCGCCGGGCTATGGCTACACCTTC. Its translation: CASSNTRTAPGYGYTF.

The chain joins TRBV12-3 or TRBV12-4 to TRBJ2-2, with unresolved D. The length of the CDR3 is 12 residues. V was trimmed by 5 bases and J by 5 bases, leaving 6 bases between them. CDR3 residues: CASSQLTGELFF. As DNA, the CDR3 is TGTGCCAGCAGTCAATTAACCGGGGAGCTGTTTTTT.

The chain combines TRBV19 with TRBJ1-6, with TRBD1 identical over 8 bases. The germline V gene encodes CDR1 LNHDA and CDR2 SQIVND (reference sequence). V trimming: 5 bases; J trimming: 4 bases; junction bases outside the gene matches: 4. The CDR3 length is 15 residues. This CDR3 is CASSLGQVYNSPLHF. The CDR3 DNA reads as TGTGCCAGTAGTCTGGGACAGGTTTATAATTCACCCCTCCACTTT.

The chain joins TRBV7-8 to TRBJ2-7; the D is unclear. Germline CDR1 SGHVS, CDR2 FQNEAQ. Trimming took 2 bases from V and 3 from J, leaving 11 bases between them. This CDR3 region has 14 residues. DNA of the CDR3: TGTGCCAGCAGCTTAACGGACCGTCGCTACGAGCAGTACTTC. This encodes CASSLTDRRYEQYF.

The gene calls are TRBV14 and TRBJ2-1; tentatively, D is TRBD2 (5 bases). Germline V lookup: CDR1 SGHDN, CDR2 FVKESK. This CDR3 has 17 residues. Trimming cost V 5 bases and J 6 bases, with 23 bases left between them. The CDR3 region is CASSDREKPFLPNEQFF. DNA of the CDR3: TGTGCCAGCAGCGACCGGGAAAAGCCTTTTCTCCCCAATGAGCAGTTCTTC.

V usage is TRBV4-1 and J usage is TRBJ2-7, with TRBD2 matching over 9 bases. V trimming: 1 base; J trimming: 0 bases; junction bases outside the gene matches: 1. Germline lookup yields CDR1 MGHRA and CDR2 YSYEKL. The CDR3 runs to 15 residues. CDR3 nucleotide sequence: TGCGCCAGCAGCCAAGGCGGGGGGGCCTCCTACGAGCAGTACTTC. Its translation is CASSQGGGASYEQYF.

The J gene is TRBJ1-1, the V gene TRBV30; tentative D call: TRBD1 (6 bases). This CDR3 has 13 residues. V lost 6 bases and J lost 3, with 14 bases in between. Germline CDR1 and CDR2: GTSNPN and SVGIG (reference sequence). The CDR3 DNA sequence: TGTGCCTGCCCCGCGAGGGGGGACACTGAAGCTTTCTTT. This gives the protein CACPARGDTEAFF.

The V call is TRBV6-4, the J call TRBJ1-5; 7 bases align to TRBD1. Germline CDR1 is MRHNA and CDR2 is SNTAGT. Trimming cost V 3 bases and J 7 bases; bases outside gene matches: 6. This CDR3 has 14 amino acids. CDR3: CASSEEGAGQPQHF. In nucleotides, the CDR3 is TGTGCCAGCAGTGAGGAGGGGGCAGGACAGCCCCAGCATTTT.

The gene calls are TRBV5-1 and TRBJ2-1; 8 bases are a match to TRBD1. The CDR3 totals 13 residues. V lost 0 bases and J lost 9; bases outside the gene matches: 2. The V gene's germline CDR1 is SGHRS and CDR2 YFSETQ. This CDR3 is CASSLGTGTEQFF. CDR3 coding DNA: TGCGCCAGCAGCTTGGGGACAGGGACTGAGCAGTTCTTC.

For the CDR3, the DNA is TGTGCCAGCAGTTCGAGTCGGGGGGTCGAAGGCTACACCTTC. It translates to CASSSSRGVEGYTF. The chain uses TRBV2 and TRBJ1-2; a weak D match, TRBD1 (5 bases). The CDR3 extends over 14 amino acids. Germline CDR1 SNHLY, CDR2 FYNNEI. Between the trimmed V and J ends, which lost 5 bases and 8 bases, there was a span of 18 bases.

The chain uses TRBV15 and TRBJ2-1; weak D call: TRBD1 (5 bases). Per germline, CDR1 LNHNV and CDR2 YYDKDF (reference sequence). With 1 base removed from V and 0 bases from J, the gap between germline ends came to 7 bases. The CDR3 runs 15 residues. DNA for the CDR3: TGTGCCACCAGCAGAGGGACAACCTCCTACAATGAGCAGTTCTTC. Translation gives CATSRGTTSYNEQFF.

The V call is TRBV2, the J call TRBJ2-3; 11 bases agree with TRBD2. V lost 3 bases, J lost 4 bases, and 3 bases stayed unmatched. The CDR3 contains 15 residues. Germline values: CDR1 SNHLY, CDR2 FYNNEI. This CDR3 reads CASSETSGVADTQYF. In nucleotides, the CDR3 is TGTGCCAGCAGTGAGACTAGCGGGGTTGCAGATACGCAGTATTTT.

This sequence joins TRBV18 and TRBJ2-7, with 12 bases matching TRBD2. The junction had 3 bases not matched to a gene; V was cut back by 6 bases and J by 3 bases. CDR3 length equals 14 residues. The germline gives CDR1 KGHSH, CDR2 LQKENI. The CDR3 reads CASSPTSGGYEQYF. The CDR3, as DNA: TGTGCCAGCTCTCCGACTAGCGGGGGCTACGAGCAGTACTTC.

This clone was counted a single time. J is TRBJ1-2 and V is TRBV5-5; D is unclear. Germline values: CDR1 SGHKS, CDR2 YYEKEE (reference sequence). This CDR3 spans 13 amino acids. Trimming removed 0 bases from V and 7 bases from J, with 10 bases in between. This CDR3 is CASSLEGSLGYTF. CDR3 bases: TGTGCCAGCAGCTTGGAGGGATCTCTTGGCTACACCTTC.

This clone was found once. This chain joins TRBV20-1 and TRBJ1-1; D not certain. Germline V gives CDR1 DFQATT, CDR2 SNEGSKA (reference sequence). The V end lost 7 bases, the J end lost 3 bases, and 9 bases lay between the germline ends. CDR3 length equals 11 residues. CDR3 sequence (DNA): TGCAGTGTAACTCGGGACACTGAAGCTTTCTTT. The encoded protein is CSVTRDTEAFF.

The chain couples TRBV2 to TRBJ1-6; TRBD1 is a possible D gene (5 bases). The CDR3 has 15 amino acids. Trimming pared 5 bases from V and 7 bases from J, leaving 15 bases between. The germline CDR1 and CDR2 sequences are SNHLY and FYNNEI. The CDR3 protein is CASSPMGRDNSPLHF. CDR3 in DNA: TGTGCCAGCAGTCCTATGGGCAGGGACAATTCACCCCTCCACTTT.

In this sample, this clone turned up a few times. This chain uses TRBV3-1 (or the pseudogene TRBV3-2) with TRBJ2-3; 7 bases agree with TRBD1. V lost 6 bases, J lost 1 base, and 10 bases stayed unmatched. Per germline, CDR1 LGHDT and CDR2 YNNKEL (reference sequence). The CDR3 spans 16 residues. The DNA of the CDR3 is TGTGCCAGCAGTCCTCAACAAGGGGGCCGCACAGATACGCAGTATTTT. It translates to CASSPQQGGRTDTQYF.

This sequence joins TRBV11-2 and TRBJ2-1, with 8 bases matching TRBD1. The trim removed 4 bases at V and 8 bases at J, leaving 10 bases unmatched. CDR1 is SGHAT, CDR2 FQNNGV, per germline. The CDR3 is 15 residues long. The CDR3 region has the DNA TGTGCCAGCAGCTCTCGACAGGGGCTTAAGGATGAGCAGTTCTTC. This translates into CASSSRQGLKDEQFF.

This rearrangement joins TRBV7-6 to TRBJ1-1; no firm D call. Trimming cost V 5 bases and J 4 bases, with 11 bases left between them. The V gene's germline CDR1 is SGHVS and CDR2 FNYEAQ. This CDR3 spans 13 amino acids. CDR3 DNA sequence: TGTGCCAGCAGCCTCCGGGCCCTCACTGAAGCTTTCTTT. This encodes CASSLRALTEAFF.

The chain couples TRBV18 to TRBJ2-5; a possible D gene is TRBD2 (5 bases). The germline gives CDR1 KGHSH, CDR2 LQKENI. CDR3 length: 14 residues. The V gene lost 3 bases and the J gene lost 5 bases, with 13 bases spanning the gap. In DNA, the CDR3 is TGTGCCAGCTCACCCCAGTCGGGAACTGAGACCCAGTACTTC. It yields the protein CASSPQSGTETQYF.

The chain employs TRBV7-3 and TRBJ1-2; D is perhaps TRBD1 (5 bases). V was cut by 6 bases and J by 7 bases, with 27 bases left in between. The germline gives CDR1 SGHTA, CDR2 FQGTGA. The CDR3 spans 17 residues. CDR3 amino acids: CASSPGEGARPIGGYTF. The CDR3, as DNA: TGTGCCAGCAGTCCCGGTGAAGGGGCGCGGCCGATTGGTGGCTACACCTTC.

V gene TRBV13 combines with J gene TRBJ1-3; 11 bases fit TRBD1. V shed 4 bases and J 3 bases; nucleotides not matched to a gene: 2. This CDR3 spans 15 amino acids. In germline, CDR1 is PRHDT, CDR2 FYEKMQ (reference sequence). The CDR3, as DNA: TGTGCCAGCAGCTGGGGGACAGGGGGTGGAAACACCATATATTTT. Translating gives CASSWGTGGGNTIYF.

This chain connects TRBV4-1 to TRBJ1-5, with a tentative D call TRBD1 (5 bases). Looked up from germline, CDR1 is MGHRA and CDR2 is YSYEKL. CDR3 size: 18 residues. Trimming shortened V by 0 bases and J by 2 bases, and 17 bases separated the two germline ends. The CDR3 DNA reads TGCGCCAGCAGCCAAGACCTTGCAGGGACTAGTCGCAATCAGCCCCAGCATTTT. It specifies CASSQDLAGTSRNQPQHF.

Only one count was recorded for this clone. The chain uses TRBV19 and TRBJ1-5; D unresolved. Germline lookup yields CDR1 LNHDA and CDR2 SQIVND (reference sequence). The V gene lost 3 bases and the J gene lost 5 bases, with 14 bases spanning the gap. This CDR3 has 15 amino acids. This CDR3 is CASSIGPNGYQPQHF. In DNA form, the CDR3 reads TGTGCCAGTAGTATTGGTCCAAACGGGTATCAGCCCCAGCATTTT.